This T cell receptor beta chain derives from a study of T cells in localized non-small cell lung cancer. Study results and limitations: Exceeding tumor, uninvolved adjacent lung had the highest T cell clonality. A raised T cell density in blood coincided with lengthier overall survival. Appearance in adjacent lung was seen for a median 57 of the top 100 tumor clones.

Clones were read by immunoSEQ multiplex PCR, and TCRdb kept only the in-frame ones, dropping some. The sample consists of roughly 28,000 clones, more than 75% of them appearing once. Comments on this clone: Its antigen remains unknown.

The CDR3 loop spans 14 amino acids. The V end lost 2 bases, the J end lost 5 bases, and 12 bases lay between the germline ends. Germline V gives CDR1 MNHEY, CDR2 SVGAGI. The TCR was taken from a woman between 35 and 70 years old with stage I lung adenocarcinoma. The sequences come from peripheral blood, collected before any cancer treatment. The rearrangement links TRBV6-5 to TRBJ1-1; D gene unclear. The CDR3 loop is CASSYKAGGTEAFF. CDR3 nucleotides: TGTGCCAGCAGTTACAAGGCCGGAGGGACTGAAGCTTTCTTT.